These 21 T cell receptor beta chains originate from one sample sequenced in a study of OX40 agonist ivuxolimab in advanced cancers. Sequenced by immunoSEQ multiplex PCR; TCRdb stores in-frame clones only, minus some. There are more than 50,000 clones in the sample; roughly 80% occur only once, and 4% to 5% lies in the top ten. Sequenced material: CD4+ or CD8+ T cells sorted from blood, taken in a trial of the OX40 agonist ivuxolimab. These receptors originate from an adult with an advanced solid tumor such as melanoma, head and neck, liver or kidney cancer.

This clone was seen more than once but under ten times. The chain employs TRBV18 and TRBJ2-7; 8 bases line up with TRBD1. Trimming removed 3 bases from V and 4 bases from J; junction bases left unmatched: 5. This CDR3 region has 14 residues. Germline V gene data show CDR1 as KGHSH and CDR2 as LQKENI. The CDR3 spells CASSPTTGGYEQYF. DNA for the CDR3: TGTGCCAGCTCACCTACCACAGGGGGGTACGAGCAGTACTTC.

This clone was observed a few times. The chain recombines TRBV7-2 with TRBJ2-3; TRBD2 agrees at 10 bases. Germline CDR1 is SGHTA and CDR2 is FQGNSA. There are 18 residues in the CDR3. The J segment lost 6 bases and the V segment lost 5 bases, leaving 17 bases of the junction unmatched. CDR3 in amino acids: CASSPSLAGMTSVDTQYF. The DNA for the CDR3 is TGTGCCAGCAGCCCCTCACTAGCGGGGATGACTAGCGTGGATACGCAGTATTTT.

This chain uses TRBV5-1 with TRBJ2-2; unclear D gene. CDR1 is SGHRS and CDR2 is YFSETQ in the germline V gene. Trimming left V 1 base short and J 0 bases short, with 19 bases between. The CDR3 totals 19 residues. The CDR3 region is CASSLWLLRTSANTGELFF. The CDR3 bases are TGCGCCAGCAGCTTGTGGTTACTGAGAACTTCCGCGAACACCGGGGAGCTGTTTTTT.

This clone was observed a few times. The rearrangement joins TRBV19 to TRBJ1-3; D ambiguous. Per germline, CDR1 LNHDA and CDR2 SQIVND (reference sequence). CDR3 length: 14 residues. Trimming cost V 2 bases and J 0 bases, with 5 bases left between them. This chain's CDR3 is CASSIRSSGNTIYF. CDR3 coding DNA: TGTGCCAGTAGTATAAGGTCCTCTGGAAACACCATATATTTT. The variable domain in full, with the rest retrieved from reference TRBV19 and TRBJ1-3, is DGGITQSPKYLFRKEGQNVTLSCEQNLNHDAMYWYRQDPGQGLRLIYYSQIVNDFQKGDIAEGYSVSREKKESFPLTVTSAQKNPTAFYLCASSIRSSGNTIYFGEGSWLTVV.

The chain couples TRBV5-1 to TRBJ2-7; 7 bases line up with TRBD2. Trimming at V came to 2 bases and at J to 0 bases, leaving 2 bases not matched to a gene. CDR1 is SGHRS, CDR2 YFSETQ, per germline. This CDR3 has 14 amino acids. The CDR3 sequence is CASSLAGPSYEQYF. As DNA, the CDR3 is TGCGCCAGCAGCTTAGCGGGGCCCTCCTACGAGCAGTACTTC.

The rearrangement links TRBV15 to TRBJ2-7; the D gene is possibly TRBD2 (5 bases). Germline V gene sequence: CDR1 LNHNV, CDR2 YYDKDF (reference sequence). This CDR3 spans 13 amino acids. V dropped 0 bases and J dropped 5 bases, with 8 bases sitting between them. The CDR3 bases are TGTGCCACCAGCAGAGATCGGGGTGACGAGCAGTACTTC. It specifies CATSRDRGDEQYF. The whole variable domain, filled in from reference TRBV15 and TRBJ2-7, reads DAMVIQNPRYQVTQFGKPVTLSCSQTLNHNVMYWYQQKSSQAPKLLFHYYDKDFNNEADTPDNFQSRRPNTSFCFLDIRSPGLGDTAMYLCATSRDRGDEQYFGPGTRLTVT.

This chain links TRBV7-3 with TRBJ2-3, with D perhaps assigned TRBD1 or TRBD2 (5 bases each). The V end was cut by 4 bases, the J end by 1 base, with 15 bases between. Germline V lookup: CDR1 SGHTA, CDR2 FQGTGA. The CDR3 is 16 residues long. CDR3 bases: TGTGCCAGCAGCTCGCACTCGGGGCACCGCACAGATACGCAGTATTTT. Its translation: CASSSHSGHRTDTQYF.

The chain recombines TRBV27 with TRBJ1-4; D possibly corresponds to TRBD1 (5 bases). The CDR3 contains 14 residues. Trimming took 5 bases from V and 11 from J, leaving 18 bases between them. CDR1 and CDR2 (germline): MNHEY, SMNVEV (reference sequence). The CDR3 protein is CASSPGRAELKLFF. As DNA, the CDR3 is TGTGCCAGCAGTCCGGGACGGGCCGAATTGAAACTGTTTTTT. Complete variable domain (other parts from reference TRBV27 and TRBJ1-4): EAQVTQNPRYLITVTGKKLTVTCSQNMNHEYMSWYRQDPGLGLRQIYYSMNVEVTDKGDVPEGYKVSRKEKRNFPLILESPSPNQTSLYFCASSPGRAELKLFFGSGTQLSVL.

The V call is TRBV6-1, the J call TRBJ2-3; 9 nucleotides align to TRBD2. CDR3 size: 14 residues. Per the germline V gene, CDR1 is MNHNS and CDR2 is SASEGT. J was trimmed by 4 bases and V by 5 bases; bases with no gene match: 4. The CDR3, as DNA: TGTGCCAGCAGTAAGCGGGAGGAACCAGATACGCAGTATTTT. It codes for CASSKREEPDTQYF.

The V call is TRBV27, the J call TRBJ1-4; D possibly corresponds to TRBD1 (5 bases). This CDR3 spans 13 amino acids. Looked up from germline, CDR1 is MNHEY and CDR2 is SMNVEV (reference sequence). Trimming took 2 bases from V and 5 from J, leaving 6 bases between them. The DNA for the CDR3 is TGTGCCAGCAGTTTAAACAGGAATGAAAAACTGTTTTTT. Translated: CASSLNRNEKLFF.

The V and J genes are TRBV5-6 and TRBJ2-7; 8 bases are a match to TRBD1. Trimming removed 5 bases from V and 2 bases from J; junction bases left unmatched: 12. Germline lookup yields CDR1 SGHDT and CDR2 YYEEEE. This CDR3 is built from 16 residues. CDR3 DNA: TGTGCCAGCAGGTCGGTCAACCGGGACAGGCCCTACGAGCAGTACTTC. It specifies CASRSVNRDRPYEQYF.

The chain uses TRBV7-8 and TRBJ1-5, with 10 bases aligning to TRBD1. Germline V gives CDR1 SGHVS, CDR2 FQNEAQ. This CDR3 is built from 14 residues. V was pared by 4 bases and J by 7 bases, with 4 bases of the junction left unmatched. CDR3 loop: CASSSTGGRQPQHF. The CDR3 DNA reads as TGTGCCAGCAGCTCGACAGGGGGCAGGCAGCCCCAGCATTTT.

The V and J genes are TRBV9 and TRBJ2-3, with 7 bases identical to TRBD2. After removal of 0 bases from V and 2 bases from J, the junction contained 9 bases not matched to a gene. Germline CDR1 is SGDLS and CDR2 is YYNGEE. The length of the CDR3 is 17 residues. The CDR3 here is CASSVVSGLDHTDTQYF. DNA for the CDR3: TGTGCCAGCAGCGTAGTATCCGGACTAGACCACACAGATACGCAGTATTTT. The complete variable domain, with remaining parts taken from reference TRBV9 and TRBJ2-3, reads DSGVTQTPKHLITATGQRVTLRCSPRSGDLSVYWYQQSLDQGLQFLIQYYNGEERAKGNILERFSAQQFPDLHSELNLSSLELGDSALYFCASSVVSGLDHTDTQYFGPGTRLTVL.

The rearrangement uses TRBV29-1 and TRBJ1-3; no firm D call. CDR1 and CDR2 (germline): SQVTM, ANQGSEA. V shed 4 bases and J shed 0 bases, with 10 bases lying between them. This CDR3 contains 14 residues. The CDR3 region is CSVVRRISGNTIYF. The CDR3 bases are TGCAGCGTTGTACGACGCATCTCTGGAAACACCATATATTTT. Supplemented by reference TRBV29-1 and TRBJ1-3, the full variable domain reads SAVISQKPSRDICQRGTSLTIQCQVDSQVTMMFWYRQQPGQSLTLIATANQGSEATYESGFVIDKFPISRPNLTFSTLTVSNMSPEDSSIYLCSVVRRISGNTIYFGEGSWLTVV.

The CDR3 spells CASSPRAGTSGLYNEQFF. Written as DNA, the CDR3 is TGTGCCAGCAGCCCACGGGCCGGGACTAGCGGACTTTACAATGAGCAGTTCTTC. This chain connects TRBV4-2 to TRBJ2-1; 11 bases fit TRBD2. Germline assignment: CDR1 LGHNA and CDR2 YNFKEQ. Germline trimming cut 4 bases from V and 4 bases from J; bases unmatched to any gene: 12. The CDR3 consists of 18 residues.

V usage is TRBV28 and J usage is TRBJ2-1, with D possibly being TRBD2 (5 bases). The CDR3 has 15 amino acids. The ends were cut back, 6 bases at V and 7 bases at J, with 19 bases in the middle. The germline V gene has CDR1 MDHEN and CDR2 SYDVKM. The CDR3 loop reads CASSATAGEVNEQFF. The CDR3 nucleotides are TGTGCCAGCAGCGCGACCGCCGGGGAAGTGAATGAGCAGTTCTTC.

The gene calls are TRBV10-3 and TRBJ1-2; D unclear. CDR1 is ENHRY and CDR2 is SYGVKD in the germline V gene. CDR3 length equals 14 residues. The germline V and J ends were trimmed by 0 bases and 2 bases, with 7 bases remaining between them. The chain's CDR3 is CAISESTENYGYTF. The CDR3 DNA sequence: TGTGCCATCAGTGAGTCGACGGAGAACTATGGCTACACCTTC.

There are a few counts of this clone. The junction shows a germline mismatch at one end, possibly a read error. V and J are TRBV6-1 and TRBJ2-7; D is possibly TRBD1 (6 bases). CDR3 length: 14 amino acids. Germline CDR1 MNHNS, CDR2 SASEGT. CDR3 loop: CASKRDAGAYGQYF. For the CDR3, the DNA is TGTGCCAGCAAACGGGATGCAGGGGCCTACGGGCAGTACTTC.

This sequence joins TRBV11-2 and TRBJ2-3; tentative D call: TRBD1 (5 bases). The ends were cut back, 6 bases at V and 4 bases at J, with 11 bases in the middle. There are 13 residues in the CDR3. Germline assignment: CDR1 SGHAT and CDR2 FQNNGV. The DNA of the CDR3 is TGTGCCAGCAGATCCGGACAATCAGATACGCAGTATTTT. Its protein product is CASRSGQSDTQYF. The entire variable domain, with the rest obtained from reference TRBV11-2 and TRBJ2-3, is as follows: EAGVAQSPRYKIIEKRQSVAFWCNPISGHATLYWYQQILGQGPKLLIQFQNNGVVDDSQLPKDRFSAERLKGVDSTLKIQPAKLEDSAVYLCASRSGQSDTQYFGPGTRLTVL.

This chain connects TRBV19 to TRBJ2-3; D call uncertain. This CDR3 contains 14 residues. Per germline, CDR1 LNHDA and CDR2 SQIVND (reference sequence). Trimming stripped 7 bases from V and 5 bases from J, with 16 bases between. CDR3 coding DNA: TGTGCCAGTAACGGACGGTCAGTAGGAGATACGCAGTATTTT. Amino acids: CASNGRSVGDTQYF. The variable domain in full, with the rest retrieved from reference TRBV19 and TRBJ2-3, is DGGITQSPKYLFRKEGQNVTLSCEQNLNHDAMYWYRQDPGQGLRLIYYSQIVNDFQKGDIAEGYSVSREKKESFPLTVTSAQKNPTAFYLCASNGRSVGDTQYFGPGTRLTVL.

The rearrangement links TRBV4-1 to TRBJ2-1; maybe TRBD1 (6 bases). Looked up from germline, CDR1 is MGHRA and CDR2 is YSYEKL. V lost 4 bases to trimming and J lost 2 bases, with 15 bases between them. The CDR3 length is 16 residues. The CDR3 nucleotides are TGCGCCAGCAGCCCCTCAGGGGCCATCCCCTACAATGAGCAGTTCTTC. Translating gives CASSPSGAIPYNEQFF.